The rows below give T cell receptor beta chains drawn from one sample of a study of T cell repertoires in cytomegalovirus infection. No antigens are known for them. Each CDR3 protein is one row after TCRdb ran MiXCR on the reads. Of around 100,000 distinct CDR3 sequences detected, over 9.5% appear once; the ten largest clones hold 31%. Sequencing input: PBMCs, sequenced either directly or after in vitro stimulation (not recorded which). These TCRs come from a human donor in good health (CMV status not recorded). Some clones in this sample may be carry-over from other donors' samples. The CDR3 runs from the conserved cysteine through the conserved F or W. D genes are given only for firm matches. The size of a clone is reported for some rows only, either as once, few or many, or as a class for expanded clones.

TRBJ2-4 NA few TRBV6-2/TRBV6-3 CASSPSQGNPLAKNIQYF TGTGCCAGCAGTCCCTCGCAGGGGAACCCTCTAGCCAAAAACATTCAGTACTTC
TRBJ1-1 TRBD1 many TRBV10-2 CASSLTGGTEAFF TGCGCCAGCAGTCTGACAGGGGGCACTGAAGCTTTCTTT
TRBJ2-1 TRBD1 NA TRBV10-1 CASSRPGTEHDEQFF TGCGCCAGCAGTCGACCCGGGACAGAGCACGATGAGCAGTTCTTC
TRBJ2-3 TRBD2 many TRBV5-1 CASSLDGGRDTQYF TGCGCCAGCAGCTTGGACGGCGGGAGGGATACGCAGTATTTT
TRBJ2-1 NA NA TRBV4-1 CASSQGPWGEQFF TGCGCCAGCAGCCAGGGCCCCTGGGGTGAGCAGTTCTTC
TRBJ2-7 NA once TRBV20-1 CSARDPPTSYEQYF TGCAGTGCTAGAGATCCTCCAACGTCCTACGAGCAGTACTTC
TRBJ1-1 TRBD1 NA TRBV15 CATSRDRGRGEAFF TGTGCCACCAGCAGAGACAGGGGGCGGGGTGAAGCTTTCTTT
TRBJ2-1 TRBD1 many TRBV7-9 CASSPTGNPYNEQFF TGTGCCAGCAGCCCGACAGGGAATCCCTACAATGAGCAGTTCTTC
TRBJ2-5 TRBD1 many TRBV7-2 CASSSGTGLETQYF TGTGCCAGCAGCTCGGGGACAGGGCTAGAGACCCAGTACTTC
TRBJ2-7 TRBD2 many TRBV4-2 CASSQDAGTSGKLATYEQYF TGTGCCAGCAGCCAAGACGCCGGGACTAGCGGGAAACTAGCGACCTACGAGCAGTACTTC
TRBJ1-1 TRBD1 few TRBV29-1 CSSRTGNTEAFF TGCAGCAGTAGGACAGGGAACACTGAAGCTTTCTTT
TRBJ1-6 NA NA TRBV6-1 CASSVTGQNSPLHF TGTGCCAGCAGCGTAACCGGACAGAATTCACCCCTCCACTTT
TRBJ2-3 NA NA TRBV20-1 CSASGAPSRGDTQYF TGCAGTGCTAGTGGGGCCCCCTCGAGGGGAGATACGCAGTATTTT
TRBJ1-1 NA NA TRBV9 CASSVDWMNTEAFF TGTGCCAGCAGCGTAGATTGGATGAACACTGAAGCTTTCTTT
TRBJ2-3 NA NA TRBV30 CAWSARTRDTQYF TGTGCCTGGAGTGCCCGCACCAGAGATACGCAGTATTTT
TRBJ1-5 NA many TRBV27 CASSSGAGSNQPQHF TGTGCCAGCAGTTCAGGGGCAGGTAGCAATCAGCCCCAGCATTTT
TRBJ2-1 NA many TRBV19 CASSAPSYNEQFF TGTGCCAGTAGCGCACCCTCCTACAATGAGCAGTTCTTC
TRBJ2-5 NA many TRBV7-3 CASSAGHVETQYF TGTGCCAGCAGCGCGGGACACGTAGAGACCCAGTACTTC
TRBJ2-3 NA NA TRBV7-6 CASSLSQGGTDTQYF TGTGCTAGCAGCTTAAGTCAGGGCGGTACAGATACGCAGTATTTT
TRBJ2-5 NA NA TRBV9 CASSVVGGETQYF TGTGCCAGCAGCGTAGTAGGGGGAGAGACCCAGTACTTC
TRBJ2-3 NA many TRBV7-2 CASSLDQSTDTQYF TGTGCCAGCAGCTTGGACCAGAGCACAGATACGCAGTATTTT
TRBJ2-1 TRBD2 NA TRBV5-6 CASSLAGLADNEQFF TGTGCCAGCAGCTTGGCCGGCCTAGCGGACAATGAGCAGTTCTTC